This T cell receptor (beta chain) originates from a study of blood T cell repertoires in COVID-19. Study-level background: COVID-19 samples collected from the United States, Italy and Spain covered acute and convalescent phases.

V was pared by 4 bases and J by 1 base, with 10 bases between. The CDR3 length is 13 residues. In germline, CDR1 is SQVTM, CDR2 ANQGSEA. In the source study's methods: Amplification from reference gene primers served as the basis for estimated nucleated cell counts. The table came from immunoSEQ multiplex PCR; TCRdb's copy has only in-frame clones and leaves some out. V and J calls and clone size are as listed in that table; D and trimming were resolved from the DNA. The sample comprises 120,000 to 150,000 clones, around 87% of which are singletons, and 30% to 45% rests with the top ten. Source material: peripheral blood. This TCR was sampled from a man aged 50-59 years who had recovered from COVID-19. The chain employs TRBV29-1 and TRBJ1-1; D is unclear. CDR3 bases: TGCAGCGTTGGGGCCGATCCGAACACTGAAGCTTTCTTT. Residues: CSVGADPNTEAFF.